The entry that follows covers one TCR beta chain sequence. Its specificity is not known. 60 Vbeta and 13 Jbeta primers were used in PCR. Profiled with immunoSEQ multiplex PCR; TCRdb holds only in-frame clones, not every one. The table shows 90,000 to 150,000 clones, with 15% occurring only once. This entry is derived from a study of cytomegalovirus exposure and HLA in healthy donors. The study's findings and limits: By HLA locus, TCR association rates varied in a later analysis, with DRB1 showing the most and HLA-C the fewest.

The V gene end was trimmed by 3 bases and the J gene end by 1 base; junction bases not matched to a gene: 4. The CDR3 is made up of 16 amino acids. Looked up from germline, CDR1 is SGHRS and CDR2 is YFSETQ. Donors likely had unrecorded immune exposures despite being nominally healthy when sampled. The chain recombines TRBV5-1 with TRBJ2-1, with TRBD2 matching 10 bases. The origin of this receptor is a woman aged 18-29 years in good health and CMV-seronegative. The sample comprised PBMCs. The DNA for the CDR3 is TGCGCCAGCAGCTCGTTAGCGGGAGGATCCTACAATGAGCAGTTCTTC. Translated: CASSSLAGGSYNEQFF. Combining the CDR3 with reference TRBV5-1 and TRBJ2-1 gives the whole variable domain KAGVTQTPRYLIKTRGQQVTLSCSPISGHRSVSWYQQTPGQGLQFLFEYFSETQRNKGNFPGRFSGRQFSNSRSEMNVSTLELGDSALYLCASSSLAGGSYNEQFFGPGTRLTVL.